The 11 T cell receptor beta chains below were found in one sample sequenced in a study of cytomegalovirus exposure and HLA in healthy donors. Primers for the PCR totalled 60 Vbeta and 13 Jbeta. Measured with immunoSEQ multiplex PCR; TCRdb has only the in-frame clones, and not every one. This sample has about 150,000 clones; roughly 78% occur once, and the top ten carry roughly 6.8%. Sequenced material: PBMCs. The receptors shown here come from a man between 45 and 60 years old in good health and CMV-seropositive.

The chain has TRBV9 and TRBJ2-1; D unclear. CDR1 is SGDLS, CDR2 YYNGEE, per germline. This CDR3 region has 15 residues. Trimming stripped 0 bases from V and 3 bases from J, with 10 bases between. CDR3 bases: TGTGCCAGCAGCGTAGCAGATGGAGTCTACAATGAGCAGTTCTTC. It specifies CASSVADGVYNEQFF.

This clone was seen once. Other DNA sequences in this specimen translate into the identical CDR3. As DNA, the CDR3 is TGTGCCAGCAGTGAAACTAGCGGGAGAGGTATGCAGTATTTT. Amino acids: CASSETSGRGMQYF. The rearrangement joins TRBV28 to TRBJ2-3, with TRBD2 matching over 11 bases. Germline trimming cut 5 bases from V and 11 bases from J; bases unmatched to any gene: 9. The CDR3 sequence is 14 residues long. CDR1 MDHEN and CDR2 SYDVKM come from the germline V gene.

The CDR3 region is CASSPGQIYETQYF. CDR3 DNA sequence: TGTGCCAGCAGCCCTGGACAAATTTATGAGACCCAGTACTTC. This rearrangement joins TRBV14 to TRBJ2-5; maybe TRBD1 (5 bases). The CDR3 totals 14 residues. Germline V gene data show CDR1 as SGHDN and CDR2 as FVKESK. V lost 4 bases and J lost 5, with 14 bases in between.

This sequence joins TRBV7-9 and TRBJ1-2; D is possibly TRBD1 (5 bases). CDR1 and CDR2 (germline): SEHNR, FQNEAQ (reference sequence). V gave up 4 bases and J gave up 6 bases, with 18 bases separating them. This CDR3 has 15 amino acids. For the CDR3, the DNA is TGTGCCAGCAGCTACGACTTTGTGGGGCGCGATGGCTACACCTTC. Translation: CASSYDFVGRDGYTF.

V usage is TRBV6-1 and J usage is TRBJ2-5, with a tentative D call TRBD2 (7 bases). This CDR3 is 13 amino acids long. The germline V gene has CDR1 MNHNS and CDR2 SASEGT. V shed 6 bases and J shed 2 bases, with 10 bases lying between them. The CDR3 DNA sequence: TGTGCCAGCAGGGAGGGGGGGCAAGAGACCCAGTACTTC. The encoded protein is CASREGGQETQYF.

This chain links TRBV11-2 with TRBJ2-6; D remains ambiguous. Germline V gene sequence: CDR1 SGHAT, CDR2 FQNNGV. The V gene lost 5 bases and the J gene lost 4 bases, with 6 bases spanning the gap. This CDR3 comprises 13 residues. The CDR3 DNA reads TGTGCCAGCAGCCTCGGGGGGGCCAACGTCCTGACTTTC. Protein: CASSLGGANVLTF.

This clone was observed a few times. V is TRBV28 and J is TRBJ1-5, with 7 bases matching TRBD1. Germline loops: CDR1 MDHEN, CDR2 SYDVKM. The CDR3 has 15 residues. J gave up 1 base and V 3 bases, and 3 bases lay outside the gene matches. CDR3 in DNA: TGTGCCAGCAGTTTTGGGACAGCGAGCAATCAGCCCCAGCATTTT. Amino acid sequence: CASSFGTASNQPQHF.

The chain links TRBV13 to TRBJ2-3; TRBD2 matches at 12 bases. After removal of 4 bases from V and 3 bases from J, the junction contained 5 bases not matched to a gene. Germline CDR1 reads PRHDT; CDR2 reads FYEKMQ (reference sequence). This CDR3 has 16 residues. CDR3 DNA sequence: TGTGCCAGCAGCTCCCGGACTAGCGGGAAAACAGATACGCAGTATTTT. Its translation is CASSSRTSGKTDTQYF.

Comment on this clone: One junction end does not reproduce the germline sequence, and a read error may be involved. The chain carries TRBV7-9 and TRBJ2-7; unclear D gene. Germline V gene sequence: CDR1 SEHNR, CDR2 FQNEAQ (reference sequence). CDR3 length: 13 amino acids. The CDR3 DNA reads TGTTCCAGCAGCTTTCCTAGTTCCTACGAGCAGTACTTC. Amino acids: CSSSFPSSYEQYF.

The chain joins TRBV27 to TRBJ1-5, with D possibly being TRBD1 (6 bases). There are 14 residues in the CDR3. Germline lookup yields CDR1 MNHEY and CDR2 SMNVEV (reference sequence). Trimming removed 8 bases at V and 5 bases at J, with 16 bases between. The CDR3 nucleotides are TGTGCCAGCGCCCGCCGGGACACCTATCAGCCCCAGCATTTT. Encoded protein: CASARRDTYQPQHF.

The chain links TRBV27 to TRBJ2-3, with 10 bases lining up with TRBD2. V lost 2 bases and J lost 6; bases outside the gene matches: 8. CDR1 and CDR2 (germline): MNHEY, SMNVEV (reference sequence). The CDR3 totals 16 residues. CDR3 sequence (DNA): TGTGCCAGCAGTTTAAGGGCTAGCGGGAGTGGCGATACGCAGTATTTT. It is translated as CASSLRASGSGDTQYF.